The clone carrying this TCR beta chain was recorded a few times. How the authors handled the data: Amplification of reference gene primers provided the estimated nucleated cell counts. TCRdb's table, derived via immunoSEQ multiplex PCR, lists solely in-frame clones and lacks some. V and J calls and clone size follow that table, whereas D and trimming were derived from the DNA. The sample has around 45,000 clones, about 87% seen once; the top ten hold over 15%. The CDR3 covers 13 residues. The germline V gene encodes CDR1 LNHDA and CDR2 SQIVND (reference sequence). The V and J ends lost 3 bases and 6 bases respectively, with 12 bases between them. This entry belongs to a study of blood T cell repertoires in COVID-19. Across the study: The cDNA or gDNA used as material had been derived from T cells, B-cell-depleted T cells, or PBMCs.

The sequence came from a man aged 55-75 years with active COVID-19. The chain couples TRBV19 to TRBJ2-7, with D possibly TRBD1 on 5 matching bases. The sequenced sample was peripheral blood. CDR3 DNA: TGTGCCAGTAGTATTACCCTAGGGGTCGAGCAGTACTTC. Translating gives CASSITLGVEQYF.